Here is one T cell receptor beta chain with its context. The antigen is undetermined. The entry originates in a study of T cells in localized non-small cell lung cancer. Points from the study as a whole: Heterogeneity cannot be ruled out, as sequencing used one tumor region only.

Germline-derived CDR1 and CDR2 are MNHEY and SVGAGI. This CDR3 has 14 residues. V gave up 6 bases and J gave up 2 bases; unmatched junction bases: 7. The table came from immunoSEQ multiplex PCR; TCRdb's copy has only in-frame clones and leaves some out. The table lists some 39,000 clones, 70% to 80% of them singletons. The chain combines TRBV6-5 with TRBJ2-7, with 7 bases matching TRBD1. This TCR came from a woman between 40 and 69 years old with stage II squamous cell lung carcinoma. The source material was PBMCs, sampled before any cancer treatment. The CDR3 here is CASSRDRDTYEQYF. CDR3 bases: TGTGCCAGCAGCCGCGACAGGGACACCTACGAGCAGTACTTC.